The 3 T cell receptor beta chains given below trace back to one sample, sequenced in a study of glioma-infiltrating T cells. TCR alpha and beta CDR3 regions were amplified from RNA using iRepertoire nested multiplex PCR. TCRdb analysed the multiplex PCR reads with MiXCR anew, one entry per CDR3 protein. The profile shows 300,000 to 450,000 distinct CDR3 sequences, approximately 42% of them singletons. The source material was glioma tissue, nonneoplastic brain tissue, or PBMCs (not recorded which). Receptors originate from a human donor with low-grade glioma or glioblastoma, undergoing nonglioma brain surgery, or in good health (not recorded which).

The CDR3: CASSQGVGTAYGYTF. The CDR3 DNA is TGTGCCAGCAGCCAAGGGGTCGGGACAGCGTATGGCTACACCTTC. V usage is TRBV14 and J usage is TRBJ1-2; 7 bases are a match to TRBD1. The J segment lost 5 bases and the V segment lost 1 base, leaving 7 bases of the junction unmatched. Germline values: CDR1 SGHDN, CDR2 FVKESK. The CDR3 is 15 amino acids.

Points on this clonotype: A clone one base away is much larger, so this may be a read error. The chain employs TRBV20-1 and TRBJ1-1; D not resolved. The CDR3 runs to 14 residues. Per germline, CDR1 DFQATT and CDR2 SNEGSKA (reference sequence). Trimming stripped 5 bases from V and 4 bases from J, with 17 bases between. In DNA, the CDR3 is TGCAGTGCTTCCCTTGGTGGTGGGTTCACTGAAGCTTTCTTT. Encoded protein: CSASLGGGFTEAFF.

This clonotype was seen ten or more times. The chain has TRBV6-2 or TRBV6-3 and TRBJ2-1; D ambiguous. Germline V gives CDR1 MNHEY, CDR2 SVGEGT. V gave up 6 bases and J gave up 3 bases, with 9 bases separating them. CDR3 length: 13 residues. CDR3 bases: TGTGCCAGCAGCCCCCCAAACTACAATGAGCAGTTCTTC. Protein product: CASSPPNYNEQFF.